What follows are 18 T cell receptor beta chains derived from one specimen sequenced in a study of shared clonotypes between healthy human individuals. Using immunoSEQ multiplex PCR, the repertoire was profiled, and TCRdb retains in-frame clones only, with some absent. The table lists fewer than 2.5 million clones, 93% of them singletons. What was sequenced was naive CD4+ T cells from PBMCs. The subset denotes: CD45RA+ positively selected. The receptors derive from a man aged 18 to 30 in good health. Some clones in this sample may be carry-over from other donors' samples.

This clone was seen only a few times. The chain is built from TRBV29-1 and TRBJ1-1; weak D call: TRBD1 (5 bases). V lost 5 bases to trimming and J lost 2 bases, with 12 bases between them. This CDR3 is built from 13 residues. In germline, CDR1 is SQVTM, CDR2 ANQGSEA. CDR3 nucleotides: TGCAGCGTTCAGGGACTATTCAACACTGAAGCTTTCTTT. Protein sequence: CSVQGLFNTEAFF.

CDR3 coding DNA: TGTGCCAGCAGTTTACCGGATACAGATACGCAGTATTTT. Amino acids: CASSLPDTDTQYF. The V and J genes are TRBV28 and TRBJ2-3; D gene ambiguous. The germline CDR1 and CDR2 sequences are MDHEN and SYDVKM. The germline V and J ends were trimmed by 2 bases and 3 bases, with 6 bases remaining between them. The CDR3 is made up of 13 amino acids.

In regard to this clone: The identical CDR3 is also encoded by other nucleotide sequences in the sample. The V gene is TRBV28, the J gene TRBJ2-1; no definite D call. V dropped 1 base and J dropped 6 bases, with 4 bases sitting between them. Germline V lookup: CDR1 MDHEN, CDR2 SYDVKM. CDR3 length: 12 amino acids. The CDR3 reads CASSLLANEQFF. In DNA form, the CDR3 reads TGTGCCAGCAGTTTATTAGCCAATGAGCAGTTCTTC.

The V gene is TRBV5-1, the J gene TRBJ2-1; TRBD1 matches at 8 bases. The CDR3 loop spans 21 amino acids. V lost 4 bases and J lost 4; bases outside the gene matches: 25. Germline V CDR1 and CDR2: SGHRS, YFSETQ. CDR3 nucleotides: TGCGCCAGCAGCCCGGTAGACAGGGGATGGCAGAGAGCGAGGGGGTACAATGAGCAGTTCTTC. It specifies CASSPVDRGWQRARGYNEQFF.

V usage is TRBV7-9 and J usage is TRBJ1-4; D ambiguous. This CDR3 is 15 amino acids long. The germline gives CDR1 SEHNR, CDR2 FQNEAQ (reference sequence). Deletions cut 6 bases from V and 7 bases from J, with 18 bases between. CDR3 amino acids: CASSKGGPGLEKLFF. DNA for the CDR3: TGTGCCAGCAGTAAGGGTGGGCCTGGCCTTGAAAAACTGTTTTTT.

The chain is built from TRBV18 and TRBJ2-3; weak D call: TRBD2 (6 bases). The V gene lost 1 base and the J gene lost 5 bases, with 13 bases spanning the gap. Germline V CDR1 and CDR2: KGHSH, LQKENI. The CDR3 consists of 15 residues. The CDR3 region has the DNA TGTGCCAGCTCACCACAGTCCCAGGGAGGAGATACGCAGTATTTT. Translated, it gives CASSPQSQGGDTQYF. Full variable domain (rest looked up from reference TRBV18 and TRBJ2-3): NAGVMQNPRHLVRRRGQEARLRCSPMKGHSHVYWYRQLPEEGLKFMVYLQKENIIDESGMPKERFSAEFPKEGPSILRIQQVVRGDSAAYFCASSPQSQGGDTQYFGPGTRLTVL.

The CDR3 loop is CASSFGTGVTGELFF. The CDR3 DNA reads as TGTGCCAGCAGTTTCGGGACAGGGGTCACCGGGGAGCTGTTTTTT. The genes are TRBV28 and TRBJ2-2; 10 bases map to TRBD1. The CDR3 length is 15 residues. In germline, CDR1 is MDHEN, CDR2 SYDVKM. The trim removed 3 bases at V and 4 bases at J, leaving 2 bases unmatched.

J is TRBJ1-2 and V is TRBV5-1, with 10 bases identical to TRBD1. Germline CDR1 and CDR2: SGHRS and YFSETQ. The V gene end was trimmed by 5 bases and the J gene end by 4 bases; junction bases not matched to a gene: 5. CDR3 length: 14 amino acids. CDR3 loop: CASRSGTGVYGYTF. The CDR3 coding sequence is TGCGCCAGCAGGTCCGGGACAGGGGTCTATGGCTACACCTTC.

The chain couples TRBV4-1 to TRBJ2-1; TRBD2 matches 7 bases. V dropped 0 bases and J dropped 4; count of bases not matched to a gene: 6. CDR3 length: 16 amino acids. Germline loops: CDR1 MGHRA, CDR2 YSYEKL. CDR3 region: CASSQDPLAAYNEQFF. The DNA of the CDR3 is TGCGCCAGCAGCCAAGATCCCCTAGCGGCGTACAATGAGCAGTTCTTC.

The chain recombines TRBV15 with TRBJ2-7; unclear D gene. V lost 0 bases, J lost 6 bases, and 9 bases lay in between. Per the germline V gene, CDR1 is LNHNV and CDR2 is YYDKDF (reference sequence). The CDR3 loop spans 13 amino acids. The CDR3 sequence is CATSRDAVGEQYF. CDR3 in DNA: TGTGCCACCAGCAGAGATGCGGTCGGCGAGCAGTACTTC.

V and J are TRBV5-1 and TRBJ2-5; TRBD2 agrees at 8 bases. The CDR3 consists of 16 residues. Trimming at V came to 0 bases and at J to 5 bases, leaving 9 bases not matched to a gene. Per the germline V gene, CDR1 is SGHRS and CDR2 is YFSETQ. The CDR3 reads CASSLGAGTGGETQYF. DNA of the CDR3: TGCGCCAGCAGCTTGGGGGCCGGGACGGGAGGGGAGACCCAGTACTTC.

The J gene is TRBJ2-1, the V gene TRBV28; 9 bases are shared with TRBD1. CDR1 and CDR2 from the germline V gene are MDHEN and SYDVKM. This CDR3 comprises 16 residues. With V trimmed by 5 bases and J by 4 bases, 9 bases remained unmatched. CDR3 residues: CASSGGVGQGYNEQFF. The CDR3 DNA follows: TGTGCCAGCAGTGGGGGGGTGGGACAGGGTTACAATGAGCAGTTCTTC.

The chain has TRBV28 and TRBJ1-4; D ambiguous. The V and J ends lost 3 bases and 1 base respectively, with 15 bases between them. The germline V gene encodes CDR1 MDHEN and CDR2 SYDVKM. This CDR3 is built from 17 residues. The CDR3 reads CASSFPGRKGTNEKLFF. The CDR3 DNA sequence: TGTGCCAGCAGTTTTCCGGGGAGAAAAGGAACTAATGAAAAACTGTTTTTT.

This chain joins TRBV30 and TRBJ1-1, with D perhaps matching TRBD1 (5 bases). Looked up from germline, CDR1 is GTSNPN and CDR2 is SVGIG (reference sequence). The V and J ends lost 8 bases and 0 bases respectively, with 16 bases between them. This CDR3 comprises 14 residues. Written as DNA, the CDR3 is TGTGCCGTTGAGGGGCAGAGGATGAACACTGAAGCTTTCTTT. It codes for CAVEGQRMNTEAFF.

The rearrangement uses TRBV6-6 and TRBJ2-2; 8 positions match TRBD1. This CDR3 has 13 amino acids. V dropped 10 bases and J dropped 7; count of bases not matched to a gene: 8. Germline V lookup: CDR1 MNHNY, CDR2 SVGAGI (reference sequence). CDR3 protein: CATATGANGELFF. The DNA of the CDR3 is TGTGCCACTGCGACAGGGGCAAACGGGGAGCTGTTTTTT.

This rearrangement joins TRBV6-1 to TRBJ1-2; no clear D. Germline lookup yields CDR1 MNHNS and CDR2 SASEGT. This CDR3 is 13 amino acids long. Trimming cost V 10 bases and J 3 bases, with 15 bases left between them. The DNA for the CDR3 is TGTGCCACCCTAGTCGACACCCACTATGGCTACACCTTC. This sequence encodes CATLVDTHYGYTF.

V is TRBV28 and J is TRBJ2-4; D perhaps matches TRBD2 (7 bases). Trimming cost V 10 bases and J 1 base, with 14 bases left between them. This CDR3 contains 14 residues. CDR1 is MDHEN, CDR2 SYDVKM, per germline. Here the CDR3 DNA reads TGTGCCACCAGGGGAGCGGGGGCCAAAAACATTCAGTACTTC. Translation: CATRGAGAKNIQYF.

This chain links TRBV9 with TRBJ2-5, with 8 nucleotides matching TRBD1. The junction had 0 bases not matched to a gene; V was cut back by 5 bases and J by 3 bases. This CDR3 contains 12 residues. Germline CDR1 is SGDLS and CDR2 is YYNGEE. The CDR3 region is CASRQGEETQYF. CDR3 coding DNA: TGTGCCAGCAGACAGGGGGAAGAGACCCAGTACTTC.